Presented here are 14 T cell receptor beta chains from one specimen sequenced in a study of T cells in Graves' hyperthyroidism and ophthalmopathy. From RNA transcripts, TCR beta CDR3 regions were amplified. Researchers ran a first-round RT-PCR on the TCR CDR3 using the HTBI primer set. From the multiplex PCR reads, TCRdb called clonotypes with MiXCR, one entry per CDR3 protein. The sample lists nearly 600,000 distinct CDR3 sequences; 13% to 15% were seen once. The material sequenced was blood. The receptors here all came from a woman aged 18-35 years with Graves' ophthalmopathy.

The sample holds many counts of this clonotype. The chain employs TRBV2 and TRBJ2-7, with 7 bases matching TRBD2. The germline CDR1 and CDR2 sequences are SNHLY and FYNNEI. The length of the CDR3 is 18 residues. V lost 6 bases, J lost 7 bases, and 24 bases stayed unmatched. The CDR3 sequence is CASSSPSGPLPPSREQYF. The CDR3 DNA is TGTGCCAGCAGCTCCCCTAGCGGACCATTACCCCCCTCTCGGGAGCAGTACTTC.

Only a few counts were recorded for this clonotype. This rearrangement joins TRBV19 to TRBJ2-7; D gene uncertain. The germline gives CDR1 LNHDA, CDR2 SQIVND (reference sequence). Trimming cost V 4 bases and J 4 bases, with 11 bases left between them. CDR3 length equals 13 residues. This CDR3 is CASSTRTGYEQYF. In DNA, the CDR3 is TGTGCCAGTAGTACCCGGACGGGTTACGAGCAGTACTTC.

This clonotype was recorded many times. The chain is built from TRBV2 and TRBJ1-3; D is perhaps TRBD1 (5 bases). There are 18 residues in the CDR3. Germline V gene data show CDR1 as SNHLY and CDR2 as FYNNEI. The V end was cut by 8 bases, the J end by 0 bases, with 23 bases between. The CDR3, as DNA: TGTGCCAGCTTGGGAGCAGGGAATCTTCTTCGCTCTGGAAACACCATATATTTT. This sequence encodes CASLGAGNLLRSGNTIYF. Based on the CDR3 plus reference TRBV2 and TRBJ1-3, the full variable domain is EPEVTQTPSHQVTQMGQEVILRCVPISNHLYFYWYRQILGQKVEFLVSFYNNEISEKSEIFDDQFSVERPDGSNFTLKIRSTKLEDSAMYFCASLGAGNLLRSGNTIYFGEGSWLTVV.

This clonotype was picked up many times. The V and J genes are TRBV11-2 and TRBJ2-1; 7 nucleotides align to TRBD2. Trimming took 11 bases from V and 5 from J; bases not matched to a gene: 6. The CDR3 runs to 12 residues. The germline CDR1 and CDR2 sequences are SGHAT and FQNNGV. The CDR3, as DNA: TGTGCCTCCCAACGGGAGGACAATGAGCAGTTCTTC. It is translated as CASQREDNEQFF.

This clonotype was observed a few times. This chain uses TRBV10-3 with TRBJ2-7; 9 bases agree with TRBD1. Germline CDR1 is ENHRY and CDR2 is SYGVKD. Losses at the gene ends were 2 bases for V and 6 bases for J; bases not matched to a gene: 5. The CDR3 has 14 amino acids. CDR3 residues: CAISEPDRGGEQYF. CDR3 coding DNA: TGTGCCATCAGTGAGCCGGACAGGGGAGGCGAGCAGTACTTC.

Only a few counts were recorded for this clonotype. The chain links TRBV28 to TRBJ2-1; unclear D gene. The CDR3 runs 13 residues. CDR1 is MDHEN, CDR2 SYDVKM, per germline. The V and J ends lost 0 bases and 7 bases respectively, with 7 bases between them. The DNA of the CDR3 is TGTGCCAGCAGTTTATGGGTCGATAATGAGCAGTTCTTC. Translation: CASSLWVDNEQFF. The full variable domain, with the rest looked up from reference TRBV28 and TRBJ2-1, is DVKVTQSSRYLVKRTGEKVFLECVQDMDHENMFWYRQDPGLGLRLIYFSYDVKMKEKGDIPEGYSVSREKKERFSLILESASTNQTSMYLCASSLWVDNEQFFGPGTRLTVL.

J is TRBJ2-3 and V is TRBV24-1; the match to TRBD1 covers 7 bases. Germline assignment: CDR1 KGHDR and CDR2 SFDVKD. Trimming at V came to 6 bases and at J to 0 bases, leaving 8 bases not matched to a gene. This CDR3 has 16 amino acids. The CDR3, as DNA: TGTGCCACCAGTCTAGGGGGCGCAGTAAGCACAGATACGCAGTATTTT. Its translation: CATSLGGAVSTDTQYF.

In DNA form, the CDR3 reads TGTGCCTGGATCCAAGGGGGGGAGATCCAAGAGACCCAGTACTTC. Protein sequence: CAWIQGGEIQETQYF. The chain combines TRBV30 with TRBJ2-5; possible D gene TRBD2, 7 bases. V was clipped by 4 bases and J by 1 base, with 16 bases between them. The CDR3 runs 15 residues. Germline values: CDR1 GTSNPN, CDR2 SVGIG (reference sequence).

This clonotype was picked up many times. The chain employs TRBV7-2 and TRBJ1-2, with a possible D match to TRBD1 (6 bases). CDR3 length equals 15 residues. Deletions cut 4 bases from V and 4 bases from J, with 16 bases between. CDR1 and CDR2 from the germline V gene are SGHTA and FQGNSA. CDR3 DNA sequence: TGTGCCAGCAGCTCGACAGGTTCCCAAAGCTATGGCTACACCTTC. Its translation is CASSSTGSQSYGYTF.

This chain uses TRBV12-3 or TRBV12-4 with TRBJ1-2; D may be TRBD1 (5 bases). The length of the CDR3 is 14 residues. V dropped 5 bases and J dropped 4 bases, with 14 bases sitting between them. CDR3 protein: CASSHGTGGYGYTF. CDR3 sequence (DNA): TGTGCCAGCAGTCACGGGACCGGTGGCTATGGCTACACCTTC.

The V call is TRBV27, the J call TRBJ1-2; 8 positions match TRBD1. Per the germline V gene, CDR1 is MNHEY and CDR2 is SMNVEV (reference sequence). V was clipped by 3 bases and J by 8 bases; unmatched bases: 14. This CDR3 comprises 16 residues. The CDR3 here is CASSLLGQGPSWGYTF. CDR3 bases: TGTGCCAGCAGTTTGCTCGGACAGGGTCCCTCATGGGGCTACACCTTC.

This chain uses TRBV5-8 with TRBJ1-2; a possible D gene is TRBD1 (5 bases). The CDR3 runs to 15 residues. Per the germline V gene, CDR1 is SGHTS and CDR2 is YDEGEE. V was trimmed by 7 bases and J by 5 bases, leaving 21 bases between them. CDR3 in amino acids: CASSGWAAGPYGYTF. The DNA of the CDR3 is TGTGCCAGCTCAGGGTGGGCGGCAGGGCCTTATGGCTACACCTTC.

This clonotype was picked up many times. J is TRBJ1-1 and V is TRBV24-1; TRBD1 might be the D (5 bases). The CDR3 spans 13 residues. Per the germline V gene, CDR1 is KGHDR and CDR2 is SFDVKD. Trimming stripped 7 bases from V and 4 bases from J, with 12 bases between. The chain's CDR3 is CATRAAGGTEAFF. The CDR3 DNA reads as TGTGCCACCAGGGCGGCGGGGGGCACTGAAGCTTTCTTT.

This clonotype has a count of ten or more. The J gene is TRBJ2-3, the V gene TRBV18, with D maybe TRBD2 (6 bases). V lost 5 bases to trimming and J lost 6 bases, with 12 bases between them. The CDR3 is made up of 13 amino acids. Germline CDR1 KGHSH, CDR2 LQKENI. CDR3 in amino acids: CASSETGGDTQYF. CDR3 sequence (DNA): TGTGCCAGCTCAGAGACCGGAGGGGATACGCAGTATTTT.